This is a list of T cell receptor beta chains from one sample in a study of T cells in localized non-small cell lung cancer. Profiling relied on immunoSEQ multiplex PCR, and the TCRdb table lists in-frame clones only, not all of them. The table has roughly 3,000 clones, about a fifth seen once; the top ten hold roughly 5.5%. The specimen comprised lung tumor tissue, sampled before any cancer treatment. The receptors come from a female donor older than 55 with stage II lung adenocarcinoma. Each CDR3 is given with its conserved first and last residue. A D gene is named only where the DNA matches it firmly. Not every row has a clone size; where given, it reads once, few, many or a size class.

size	D	V	J	DNA	CDR3
once	TRBD1	TRBV18	TRBJ1-3	TGTGCCAGCTCACCGGGACAGATTAGCAACACCATATATTTT	CASSPGQISNTIYF
few	.	TRBV6-8	TRBJ1-1	TGTGCCAGTGATCGCCCCGTAAACACTGAAGCTTTCTTT	CASDRPVNTEAFF
large	TRBD2	TRBV19	TRBJ2-1	TGTGCCAGTAGTACGACCGGGACTAGCGGCACCAATGAGCAGTTCTTC	CASSTTGTSGTNEQFF
medium-sized	.	TRBV6-7	TRBJ1-2	TGTGCCAGCAGCTGGGGCTATGGCTACACCTTC	CASSWGYGYTF
few	.	TRBV6-8	TRBJ1-2	TGTGCCAGCGGAACAGTAAACTATGGCTACACCTTC	CASGTVNYGYTF
.	TRBD1	TRBV6-1	TRBJ1-5	TGTGCCAGCAGTGAAGGACAGGGGGCGAATCAGCCCCAGCATTTT	CASSEGQGANQPQHF
.	TRBD1	TRBV15	TRBJ2-3	TGTGCCACCAGCAGGACAGGGGGAGTAGATACGCAGTATTTT	CATSRTGGVDTQYF
.	.	TRBV23-1	TRBJ2-5	TGCGCCAGCAGCTTGGTGTTCCGGGAGACCCAGTACTTC	CASSLVFRETQYF
few	TRBD1	TRBV28	TRBJ2-5	TGTGCCAGCAGTTTATTTGGTCACGGACAGGGAATCAGGGAGACCCAGTACTTC	CASSLFGHGQGIRETQYF
.	TRBD1	TRBV5-1	TRBJ1-6	TGCGCCAGCAGACTTACCCCGGGACAGGGGAATTCACCCCTCCACTTT	CASRLTPGQGNSPLHF
few	.	TRBV5-1	TRBJ1-5	TGCGCCAGCAGCTTTGGGGGCAGGAATCAGCCCCAGCATTTT	CASSFGGRNQPQHF
.	.	TRBV18	TRBJ2-3	TGTGCCAGCTCACCATCAAGCACAGATACGCAGTATTTT	CASSPSSTDTQYF
few	.	TRBV15	TRBJ2-2	TGTGCCACCAGCAGAGACTCCCCGAGTTTCTCGCCTTATCGGGGGCAGGGGGCCGGGGAGCTGTTTTTT	CATSRDSPSFSPYRGQGAGELFF
large	TRBD1	TRBV11-3	TRBJ2-4	TGTGCCAGCAGCGGACCGGACAGGGTAGGGGACATTCAGTACTTC	CASSGPDRVGDIQYF
few	TRBD2	TRBV11-3	TRBJ2-7	TGTGCCAGCAGCTTAGTAAGGGCTAGCGGGATCGCCTACGAGCAGTACTTC	CASSLVRASGIAYEQYF